One and the same sample provided the 27 T cell receptor beta chains below, sequenced in a study of shared clonotypes between healthy human individuals. Using immunoSEQ multiplex PCR, the repertoire was profiled, and TCRdb retains in-frame clones only, with some absent. The sample consists of hundreds of thousands of clones, 74% of them appearing once. The specimen sequenced was memory CD4+ T cells sorted from blood. Subset noted: CD45RA-negative fraction. Receptors were obtained from a woman aged 30 to 39 in good health.

V gene TRBV7-2 combines with J gene TRBJ2-5, with 12 bases matching TRBD2. This CDR3 contains 15 residues. CDR1 is SGHTA and CDR2 is FQGNSA in the germline V gene. V was clipped by 4 bases and J by 4 bases; unmatched bases: 4. DNA of the CDR3: TGTGCCAGCAGCTCGCGGACTAGCGGGGTAGAGACCCAGTACTTC. This codes for CASSSRTSGVETQYF.

The V and J genes are TRBV5-1 and TRBJ2-1, with TRBD2 matching over 9 bases. J gave up 6 bases and V 0 bases, and 4 bases lay outside the gene matches. This CDR3 contains 15 residues. Germline assignment: CDR1 SGHRS and CDR2 YFSETQ. The CDR3 DNA reads TGCGCCAGCAGCTTGGTAGCGGGAGTAGTCAATGAGCAGTTCTTC. Its protein is CASSLVAGVVNEQFF. The full variable domain, completed using reference TRBV5-1 and TRBJ2-1, is KAGVTQTPRYLIKTRGQQVTLSCSPISGHRSVSWYQQTPGQGLQFLFEYFSETQRNKGNFPGRFSGRQFSNSRSEMNVSTLELGDSALYLCASSLVAGVVNEQFFGPGTRLTVL.

This chain connects TRBV10-2 to TRBJ2-1, with 7 bases matching TRBD2. V shed 7 bases and J 7 bases; nucleotides not matched to a gene: 10. CDR3 length: 14 amino acids. From germline, CDR1 is WSHSY and CDR2 SAAADI. The CDR3 DNA sequence: TGCGCCAGCATTACGGCTAGCGGAACAAATGAGCAGTTCTTC. Translation: CASITASGTNEQFF.

Many counts were recorded for this clone. The chain recombines TRBV28 with TRBJ2-1, with TRBD2 matching 8 bases. The CDR3 totals 14 residues. In germline, CDR1 is MDHEN, CDR2 SYDVKM. With 2 bases clipped from V and 4 bases from J, the junction kept 1 base outside the gene matches. This CDR3 reads CASSLGTSYNEQFF. CDR3 DNA: TGTGCCAGCAGTTTAGGGACTAGTTACAATGAGCAGTTCTTC.

The rearrangement uses TRBV10-3 and TRBJ1-2, with unresolved D. The CDR3 length is 15 residues. V lost 0 bases and J lost 2, with 10 bases in between. Germline V gives CDR1 ENHRY, CDR2 SYGVKD. CDR3 in amino acids: CAISESGDGNYGYTF. In DNA, the CDR3 is TGTGCCATCAGTGAGTCGGGCGACGGAAACTATGGCTACACCTTC.

This chain connects TRBV7-9 to TRBJ2-5; 9 nucleotides agree with TRBD1. Trimming took 5 bases from V and 1 from J; bases not matched to a gene: 11. CDR1 SEHNR and CDR2 FQNEAQ come from the germline V gene (reference sequence). This CDR3 spans 17 amino acids. The DNA for the CDR3 is TGTGCCAGCAGCCGTCTGGGGACAGGGAGATTCCAAGAGACCCAGTACTTC. Translated: CASSRLGTGRFQETQYF. Filled out from reference TRBV7-9 and TRBJ2-5, the complete variable domain reads DTGVSQNPRHKITKRGQNVTFRCDPISEHNRLYWYRQTLGQGPEFLTYFQNEAQLEKSRLLSDRFSAERPKGSFSTLEIQRTEQGDSAMYLCASSRLGTGRFQETQYFGPGTRLLVL.

The chain is built from TRBV10-2 and TRBJ1-5; D is unresolved. The CDR3 length is 12 residues. The germline gives CDR1 WSHSY, CDR2 SAAADI. V was shortened by 7 bases and J by 4 bases, with 8 bases between the two germline ends. CDR3 loop: CASIFGNQPQHF. In DNA form, the CDR3 reads TGCGCCAGCATTTTTGGAAATCAGCCCCAGCATTTT.

This chain connects TRBV5-1 to TRBJ1-4; possible D gene TRBD1, 6 bases. The germline V gene encodes CDR1 SGHRS and CDR2 YFSETQ. Trimming took 0 bases from V and 4 from J, leaving 19 bases between them. The CDR3 loop spans 18 amino acids. The CDR3 DNA reads as TGCGCCAGCAGCTTGGTGGGTTCCAGGGGCCGGAGTAATGAAAAACTGTTTTTT. Its protein is CASSLVGSRGRSNEKLFF.

The J gene is TRBJ2-7, the V gene TRBV4-1; D is unclear. Germline V gene data show CDR1 as MGHRA and CDR2 as YSYEKL. CDR3 length: 15 residues. Trimming took off 1 base at V and 0 bases at J, with 10 bases between the two ends. Written as DNA, the CDR3 is TGCGCCAGCAGCCAAGCCGCGCGGAACTCCTACGAGCAGTACTTC. Translating gives CASSQAARNSYEQYF.

The chain recombines TRBV6-6 with TRBJ1-4; possibly TRBD1 for D (6 bases). The CDR3 length is 14 residues. V gave up 6 bases and J gave up 7 bases, with 15 bases separating them. Germline V gene data show CDR1 as MNHNY and CDR2 as SVGAGI (reference sequence). The CDR3 spells CASRTDRRGEKLFF. DNA of the CDR3: TGTGCCAGCAGAACAGACAGGCGGGGTGAAAAACTGTTTTTT.

This clone has at least ten counts. The chain joins TRBV6-6 to TRBJ2-7, with TRBD1 matching over 9 bases. Trimming removed 4 bases from V and 0 bases from J; junction bases left unmatched: 7. The length of the CDR3 is 16 residues. Looked up from germline, CDR1 is MNHNY and CDR2 is SVGAGI (reference sequence). This CDR3 is CASSSGTGGGSYEQYF. DNA of the CDR3: TGTGCCAGCAGTTCCGGCACAGGGGGCGGCTCCTACGAGCAGTACTTC.

With regard to this clone: In the same sample, other DNA sequences code for this CDR3. V usage is TRBV15 and J usage is TRBJ2-7, with D perhaps TRBD2 (5 bases). The V end lost 1 base, the J end lost 4 bases, and 5 bases lay between the germline ends. The CDR3 spans 12 residues. Germline CDR1 LNHNV, CDR2 YYDKDF (reference sequence). In nucleotides, the CDR3 is TGTGCCACCAGCAGAGGAGGGTACGAGCAGTACTTC. It is translated as CATSRGGYEQYF.

The V and J genes are TRBV5-1 and TRBJ1-1; 7 bases match TRBD1. J was trimmed by 5 bases and V by 4 bases; bases with no gene match: 14. Germline V CDR1 and CDR2: SGHRS, YFSETQ. The CDR3 is 16 residues long. The CDR3 here is CASSPKGRGQGTEAFF. CDR3 DNA: TGCGCCAGCAGCCCTAAAGGGAGGGGGCAAGGAACTGAAGCTTTCTTT.

The gene calls are TRBV11-2 and TRBJ1-1; tentatively, D is TRBD1 (6 bases). The CDR3 consists of 15 residues. V shed 10 bases and J shed 0 bases, with 18 bases lying between them. In germline, CDR1 is SGHAT, CDR2 FQNNGV. CDR3 sequence reads: CAIQIGAGVNTEAFF. As DNA, the CDR3 is TGTGCCATTCAGATTGGGGCAGGGGTGAACACTGAAGCTTTCTTT.

The genes are TRBV2 and TRBJ1-1, with D possibly TRBD1 on 5 matching bases. Per the germline V gene, CDR1 is SNHLY and CDR2 is FYNNEI. The CDR3 spans 13 residues. Trimming removed 4 bases at V and 8 bases at J, with 14 bases between. CDR3 protein: CASSASRDGEAFF. Written as DNA, the CDR3 is TGTGCCAGCAGTGCGAGCAGGGACGGCGAAGCTTTCTTT. Together with reference TRBV2 and TRBJ1-1, the CDR3 gives the full variable domain: EPEVTQTPSHQVTQMGQEVILRCVPISNHLYFYWYRQILGQKVEFLVSFYNNEISEKSEIFDDQFSVERPDGSNFTLKIRSTKLEDSAMYFCASSASRDGEAFFGQGTRLTVV.

Comment on this clone: Other DNA variants within this sample encode the same CDR3. The rearrangement joins TRBV7-2 to TRBJ2-6; weak D call: TRBD2 (5 bases). Trimming removed 5 bases from V and 3 bases from J, with 11 bases in between. The CDR3 spans 15 residues. The V gene's germline CDR1 is SGHTA and CDR2 FQGNSA. The CDR3 spells CASSPDRGGANVLTF. CDR3 sequence (DNA): TGTGCCAGCAGCCCGGACCGGGGTGGGGCCAACGTCCTGACTTTC.

The DNA for the CDR3 is TGTGCCAGCAGTGAGTCGGGGGCCCACGAGCAGTACTTC. This gives the protein CASSESGAHEQYF. The chain carries TRBV25-1 and TRBJ2-7; the D call may be TRBD1 or TRBD2 (6 bases each). The germline V gene encodes CDR1 MGHDK and CDR2 SYGVNS. This CDR3 region has 13 residues. Trimming took off 3 bases at V and 5 bases at J, with 11 bases between the two ends.

V is TRBV27 and J is TRBJ2-1; D not resolved. Trimming stripped 3 bases from V and 0 bases from J, with 6 bases between. The V gene's germline CDR1 is MNHEY and CDR2 SMNVEV (reference sequence). The CDR3 loop spans 14 amino acids. The CDR3 spells CASSLSVSYNEQFF. CDR3 coding DNA: TGTGCCAGCAGTTTGAGCGTCTCCTACAATGAGCAGTTCTTC.

This sequence joins TRBV21-1 and TRBJ1-5; TRBD1, the table's D call, was not compared with the DNA. TRBV21-1 constitutes a pseudogene. The CDR3 length is 17 residues. CDR3 sequence: CASSKVSNGPGCQPQHF. The CDR3 nucleotides read TGTGCCAGCAGCAAAGTGAGTAATGGCCCAGGGTGTCAGCCCCAGCATTTT.

Note on this clone: Other nucleotide sequences in the sample specify the same CDR3. J is TRBJ1-5 and V is TRBV6-5; no firm D call. V lost 0 bases and J 1 base, leaving 1 base between the germline ends. Germline V gene data show CDR1 as MNHEY and CDR2 as SVGAGI. CDR3 length equals 13 residues. CDR3 DNA: TGTGCCAGCAGTTACTCGAGCAATCAGCCCCAGCATTTT. Protein sequence: CASSYSSNQPQHF.

The chain is built from TRBV19 and TRBJ1-1; possible D gene TRBD1, 6 bases. With 4 bases removed from V and 6 bases from J, the gap between germline ends came to 15 bases. Germline values: CDR1 LNHDA, CDR2 SQIVND (reference sequence). CDR3 length equals 14 residues. The CDR3: CASSRPQGSAEAFF. CDR3 nucleotide sequence: TGTGCCAGTAGTAGGCCCCAGGGGTCCGCTGAAGCTTTCTTT.

The chain links TRBV18 to TRBJ2-1, with 11 bases fitting TRBD1. CDR1 and CDR2 from the germline V gene are KGHSH and LQKENI. The junction had 5 bases not matched to a gene; V was cut back by 0 bases and J by 7 bases. CDR3 size: 16 residues. CDR3 region: CASSPPKGQGGNEQFF. The CDR3 DNA sequence: TGTGCCAGCTCACCACCGAAGGGACAGGGGGGAAATGAGCAGTTCTTC. The full variable domain, completed using reference TRBV18 and TRBJ2-1, is NAGVMQNPRHLVRRRGQEARLRCSPMKGHSHVYWYRQLPEEGLKFMVYLQKENIIDESGMPKERFSAEFPKEGPSILRIQQVVRGDSAAYFCASSPPKGQGGNEQFFGPGTRLTVL.

The V and J genes are TRBV28 and TRBJ1-1; 7 bases agree with TRBD1. Germline V gene sequence: CDR1 MDHEN, CDR2 SYDVKM. Trimming cost V 7 bases and J 11 bases; bases outside gene matches: 13. The CDR3 is 13 residues long. The chain's CDR3 is CASKYLGQGVAFF. The CDR3 bases are TGTGCCAGCAAGTATTTAGGTCAGGGGGTTGCTTTCTTT.

The sample holds many counts of this clone. The chain combines TRBV29-1 with TRBJ2-1; D possibly matches TRBD1 or TRBD2 (7 bases each). The CDR3 spans 13 residues. V dropped 2 bases and J dropped 10 bases, with 15 bases sitting between them. Germline V gives CDR1 SQVTM, CDR2 ANQGSEA. As DNA, the CDR3 is TGCAGCGTTGAATTAGCAGGGGGAGGGGAGCAGTTCTTC. Its translation: CSVELAGGGEQFF.

The J gene is TRBJ2-3, the V gene TRBV7-9; D not resolved. The CDR3 contains 18 residues. The V end lost 5 bases, the J end lost 2 bases, and 23 bases lay between the germline ends. Germline lookup yields CDR1 SEHNR and CDR2 FQNEAQ (reference sequence). The CDR3, as DNA: TGTGCCAGCAGCCCAGCACGGCGAGCAAGCTCATACACAGATACGCAGTATTTT. This encodes CASSPARRASSYTDTQYF.

The chain's CDR3 is CASRWGQNSNYGYTF. CDR3 coding DNA: TGTGCCAGTAGATGGGGACAGAATTCTAACTATGGCTACACCTTC. The chain employs TRBV19 and TRBJ1-2; TRBD1 matches 7 bases. The V gene end was trimmed by 6 bases and the J gene end by 0 bases; junction bases not matched to a gene: 7. Germline CDR1 LNHDA, CDR2 SQIVND (reference sequence). CDR3 length: 15 residues.

The gene calls are TRBV27 and TRBJ2-6; unclear D gene. Trimming left V 2 bases short and J 2 bases short, with 13 bases between. CDR1 and CDR2 from the germline V gene are MNHEY and SMNVEV (reference sequence). CDR3 size: 17 residues. CDR3 in DNA: TGTGCCAGCAGTTTAGTTCCCTACAAGCCTGGGGCCAACGTCCTGACTTTC. This sequence encodes CASSLVPYKPGANVLTF.